These 11 T cell receptor beta chains share one sample of origin, sequenced in a study of glioma-infiltrating T cells. Amplification of TCR alpha and beta CDR3 regions from RNA used iRepertoire nested multiplex PCR. Each CDR3 protein is one row after TCRdb ran MiXCR on the multiplex PCR reads. This sample has some 99,000 distinct CDR3 sequences, with about 25% found just once. Sequencing was performed on glioma tissue, nonneoplastic brain tissue, or PBMCs (not recorded which). Receptor source: a human donor with low-grade glioma or glioblastoma, undergoing nonglioma brain surgery, or in good health (not recorded which).

Many counts were recorded for this clonotype. An end of the junction does not agree with germline; a read error may underlie this. The chain uses TRBV5-1 and TRBJ2-1; D ambiguous. Germline assignment: CDR1 SGHRS and CDR2 YFSETQ. This CDR3 region has 12 residues. DNA of the CDR3: TGTGCCAGCAGCTTAGTATCGAATGAGCAGTTCTTC. Protein sequence: CASSLVSNEQFF.

The sample holds many counts of this clonotype. This chain joins TRBV6-2 or TRBV6-3 and TRBJ1-1; tentative D call: TRBD1 (6 bases). Trimming removed 6 bases at V and 5 bases at J, with 16 bases between. The CDR3 runs 14 residues. Germline CDR1 is MNHEY and CDR2 is SVGEGT. This CDR3 is CASRTGGGLTEAFF. In nucleotides, the CDR3 is TGTGCCAGCAGGACGGGCGGGGGGCTGACTGAAGCTTTCTTT.

The chain combines TRBV2 with TRBJ1-3; D may be TRBD1 (5 bases). V was shortened by 8 bases and J by 1 base, with 18 bases between the two germline ends. In germline, CDR1 is SNHLY, CDR2 FYNNEI. This CDR3 contains 16 residues. The CDR3 sequence: CASRVGAISSGNTIYF. The CDR3 nucleotides read TGTGCCAGCCGGGTTGGGGCTATCTCTTCTGGAAACACCATATATTTT.

This clonotype occurred many times. The chain has TRBV7-6 and TRBJ2-7; 7 nucleotides align to TRBD2. The CDR3 is made up of 14 amino acids. The germline V gene encodes CDR1 SGHVS and CDR2 FNYEAQ. The V segment lost 5 bases and the J segment 4 bases; nucleotides outside the gene matches: 8. The CDR3 sequence: CASSQREAGYEQYF. The CDR3 nucleotides are TGTGCCAGCAGCCAACGGGAGGCGGGGTACGAGCAGTACTTC.

This clonotype turned up a few times. V gene TRBV12-3 or TRBV12-4 combines with J gene TRBJ1-1; TRBD1 matches 7 bases. The CDR3 is 15 amino acids. V lost 5 bases to trimming and J lost 2 bases; unmatched junction nucleotides: 8. DNA of the CDR3: TGTGCCAGCAGTGCTCTGGACAGGCCTAACACTGAAGCTTTCTTT. Its protein product is CASSALDRPNTEAFF.

This clonotype was observed at least ten times. The chain combines TRBV29-1 with TRBJ1-1, with 11 bases that match TRBD1. Germline V gene sequence: CDR1 SQVTM, CDR2 ANQGSEA. The CDR3 is 15 residues long. The V and J ends lost 7 bases and 1 base, in that order; junction bases with no gene match: 8. The CDR3 is CSASGTGGKNTEAFF. The DNA for the CDR3 is TGCAGCGCCTCCGGGACAGGGGGAAAGAACACTGAAGCTTTCTTT.

This chain links TRBV12-3 or TRBV12-4 with TRBJ2-5; D is undetermined. V was trimmed by 6 bases and J by 1 base, leaving 9 bases between them. The CDR3 length is 13 residues. CDR3 protein: CASSPWAQETQYF. CDR3 sequence (DNA): TGTGCCAGCAGCCCCTGGGCCCAAGAGACCCAGTACTTC.

This clonotype occurred many times. The chain uses TRBV28 and TRBJ2-1; D perhaps matches TRBD2 (6 bases). This CDR3 spans 16 amino acids. Germline V gives CDR1 MDHEN, CDR2 SYDVKM. The germline V and J ends were trimmed by 6 bases and 0 bases, with 15 bases remaining between them. The CDR3 nucleotides are TGTGCCAGCAGCGAGACTGGCGGGGCCTCCTACAATGAGCAGTTCTTC. Protein: CASSETGGASYNEQFF. The whole variable domain, remainder taken from reference TRBV28 and TRBJ2-1, is DVKVTQSSRYLVKRTGEKVFLECVQDMDHENMFWYRQDPGLGLRLIYFSYDVKMKEKGDIPEGYSVSREKKERFSLILESASTNQTSMYLCASSETGGASYNEQFFGPGTRLTVL.

This clonotype showed up just a few times. CDR3 sequence reads: CASSLTRVYEQYF. CDR3 bases: TGTGCCAGCAGTCTAACCCGAGTCTACGAGCAGTACTTC. The chain employs TRBV12-3 or TRBV12-4 and TRBJ2-7; D is unclear. The CDR3 contains 13 residues. The ends were cut back, 5 bases at V and 3 bases at J, with 11 bases in the middle.

This clonotype was observed a handful of times. This chain's CDR3 is CASSLAGGKETQYF. CDR3 nucleotides: TGTGCCAGCAGCTTAGCAGGGGGGAAAGAGACCCAGTACTTC. The V gene is TRBV7-9, the J gene TRBJ2-5; D is possibly TRBD1 or TRBD2 (6 bases each). The germline CDR1 and CDR2 sequences are SEHNR and FQNEAQ (reference sequence). This CDR3 contains 14 residues. V lost 0 bases and J lost 3, with 8 bases in between.

This clonotype appeared many times. The J gene is TRBJ2-1, the V gene TRBV20-1; the match to TRBD2 covers 7 bases. This CDR3 region has 15 residues. Looked up from germline, CDR1 is DFQATT and CDR2 is SNEGSKA (reference sequence). J gave up 4 bases and V 2 bases, and 8 bases lay outside the gene matches. CDR3 DNA sequence: TGCAGTGCTAGATACCGGCTAGCGGAATACAATGAGCAGTTCTTC. This translates into CSARYRLAEYNEQFF.